This record looks at one TCR beta chain sequence and its context. The antigen is undetermined. This record comes from a study of shared clonotypes between healthy human individuals. The study's findings and limits: Unshared clonotypes carried lower generation probabilities than those common to all four donors. Approximately 5% was the fraction of naive CD4 clonotypes found shared across several donors.

The table came from immunoSEQ multiplex PCR; TCRdb's copy has only in-frame clones and leaves some out. The sample contains millions of clones, just under 95% of which appear only once. Naive CD8 isolation took CD45RO-negative cells positively selected for CCR7 and excluded terminally differentiated effector memory CD45RA+ cells. CDR1 and CDR2 (germline): SQVTM, ANQGSEA. The V end was cut by 0 bases, the J end by 8 bases, with 10 bases between. This CDR3 region has 12 residues. The chain has TRBV29-1 and TRBJ1-2; the D is unclear. The sample comprised naive CD8+ T cells sorted from blood. The receptor comes from a man younger than 35 in good health. The CDR3: CSVEEAGDGYTF. In DNA form, the CDR3 reads TGCAGCGTTGAAGAGGCGGGCGACGGCTACACCTTC.